This T cell receptor beta chain was retrieved from a study of cytomegalovirus exposure and HLA in healthy donors. As for this clone: Its antigen is still unknown.

TCRdb keeps only in-frame clones here, not all; method: immunoSEQ multiplex PCR. The data contain fewer than 85,000 clones, around 90% of them singletons. Study-wide findings and caveats: Cytomegalovirus association was listed for approximately 160 TCR beta chains.

The CDR3 loop spans 15 amino acids. Germline CDR1 reads LNHDA; CDR2 reads SQIVND (reference sequence). The V end lost 6 bases, the J end lost 1 base, and 13 bases lay between the germline ends. Among the 110 or so subjects of the validation cohort, separate from the roughly 700-subject first cohort, were the donors. This sequence was found in a woman in her late teens or twenties in good health and CMV-seropositive. The rearrangement joins TRBV19 to TRBJ2-1; a possible D gene is TRBD2 (5 bases). Source material: PBMCs. The CDR3 bases are TGTGCCAGTAGGAGATCGAGAGGGTCCTACAATGAGCAGTTCTTC. This gives the protein CASRRSRGSYNEQFF.